This TCR beta chain appears in the sequencing data of a study of sequential checkpoint blockade in melanoma. The wider study: Maintenance nivolumab came after either treatment sequence.

V was clipped by 3 bases and J by 0 bases; unmatched bases: 1. The CDR3 is made up of 14 amino acids. The germline gives CDR1 SGHNT, CDR2 YYREEE (reference sequence). Clones were sequenced by immunoSEQ multiplex PCR, and TCRdb holds only the in-frame ones, with some missing. Seen here are more than 9,000 clones, 76% observed once, and the top ten hold under 65%. Indicated treatment: randomized to nivolumab then ipilimumab (arm A) or the reverse (arm B). Patients had received no earlier DNA-damaging chemotherapy. Sorted cells were live CD3+CD8+, lacking CD19 and CD56, from PBMCs. The chain has TRBV5-4 and TRBJ2-7; 9 bases map to TRBD1. Material: CD8+ T cells sorted from blood (inferred from file names), obtained from a patient given nivolumab and ipilimumab in sequence. The receptor was isolated from a human donor with melanoma. The CDR3 DNA reads TGTGCCAGCAGCTCGGGACAGGGCTCCTACGAGCAGTACTTC. The encoded protein is CASSSGQGSYEQYF.